This T cell receptor beta chain was sequenced for a study of OX40 agonist ivuxolimab in advanced cancers. Overall study context: Patients received ivuxolimab, an intravenous treatment, every 2 weeks at 0.01 to 10 mg/kg.

Per the germline V gene, CDR1 is SGDLS and CDR2 is YYNGEE. This CDR3 is built from 15 residues. Trimming cost V 4 bases and J 0 bases; bases outside gene matches: 3. Repertoires were generated with immunoSEQ multiplex PCR, while TCRdb's copy carries only in-frame clones and drops some. The sample has about 73,000 clones, about 90% seen once. Study-wide findings and caveats: Among the nonresponders, some also had low normalized T-cell clonal expansion. With doses of 0.1-3.0 mg/kg, partial responders showed among the lowest clonal expansion. With doses of 0.1 to 3.0 mg/kg, CD4+ and CD8+ blood T cells had undergone clonal expansion by week 6.

In its sample, this clone was seen once. Its antigen is as yet unknown. The sample here was CD4+ or CD8+ T cells sorted from blood, taken in a trial of the OX40 agonist ivuxolimab. The receptor was derived from an adult with an advanced solid tumor such as melanoma, head and neck, liver or kidney cancer. The V call is TRBV9, the J call TRBJ2-2, with TRBD1 matching over 7 bases. In DNA, the CDR3 is TGTGCCAGCAGCTCGGGACAGTCGAACACCGGGGAGCTGTTTTTT. This encodes CASSSGQSNTGELFF.